This T cell receptor beta chain was captured in a study of cytomegalovirus exposure and HLA in healthy donors. Generated by immunoSEQ multiplex PCR, the TCRdb table keeps only in-frame clones and is missing some. The repertoire holds about 280,000 clones, with roughly 90% as singletons. Broader study findings: Cytomegalovirus association was listed for around 180 TCR beta chains. Generally TCR sequences proved uncommon, though certain public TCRs appeared in numerous donors. It was reported that the classifier diagnosed cytomegalovirus status with high specificity and sensitivity in both the original and validation cohorts.

Remarks on this clone: Its antigen is undetermined.

This TCR derives from a young woman in good health and CMV-seronegative. Input material: PBMCs.

The CDR3 here is CASLKGRGIVNTEAFF. CDR3 sequence (DNA): TGTGCCAGCCTCAAGGGGCGAGGAATAGTGAACACTGAAGCTTTCTTT. This rearrangement joins TRBV28 to TRBJ1-1, with D perhaps TRBD1 (5 bases). This CDR3 has 16 amino acids. V dropped 8 bases and J dropped 0 bases, with 19 bases sitting between them. Germline assignment: CDR1 MDHEN and CDR2 SYDVKM.